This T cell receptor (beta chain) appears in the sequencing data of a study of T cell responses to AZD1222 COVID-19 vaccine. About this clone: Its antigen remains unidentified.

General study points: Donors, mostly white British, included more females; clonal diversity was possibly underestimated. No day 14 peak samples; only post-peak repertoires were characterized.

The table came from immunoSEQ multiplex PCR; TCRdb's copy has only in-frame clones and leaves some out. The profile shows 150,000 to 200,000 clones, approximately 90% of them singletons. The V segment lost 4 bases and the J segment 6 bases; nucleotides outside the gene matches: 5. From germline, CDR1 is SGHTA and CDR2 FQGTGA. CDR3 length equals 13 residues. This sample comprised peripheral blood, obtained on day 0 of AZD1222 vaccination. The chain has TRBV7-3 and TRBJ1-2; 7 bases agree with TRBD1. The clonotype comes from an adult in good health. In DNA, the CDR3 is TGTGCCAGCAGCTCGATACAGGGGAATGGCTACACCTTC. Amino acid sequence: CASSSIQGNGYTF.